This entry lists 21 T cell receptor beta chains sequenced from one sample in a study of monozygotic twins with inflammatory bowel disease. With the 5' RACE reads reprocessed, TCRdb shows one record per CDR3 protein and no DNA. The table for this sample gives roughly 140,000 distinct CDR3 sequences. Sequencing was done on a sample of blood. Receptor source: a human donor with ulcerative colitis or Crohn's disease, or a healthy co-twin of an affected twin (not recorded which).

J is TRBJ1-1 and V is TRBV20-1. Germline values: CDR1 DFQATT, CDR2 SNEGSKA (reference sequence). This CDR3 is built from 13 residues. CDR3 in amino acids: CSARDWTAREAFF.

The CDR3 spells CSATAGSEKLFF. The chain is built from TRBV20-1 and TRBJ1-4; TCRdb reports TRBD1, a call that lacks DNA to check it against. This CDR3 has 12 amino acids. Per the germline V gene, CDR1 is DFQATT and CDR2 is SNEGSKA (reference sequence).

V usage is TRBV12-3 or TRBV12-4 and J usage is TRBJ1-2; TCRdb indicates TRBD1, and absent DNA this call remains unverified. The CDR3 runs to 15 residues. CDR3 amino acids: CASSLQGLIRYGYTF.

The J gene is TRBJ1-2, the V gene TRBV7-7; without DNA, the TCRdb call of TRBD1 cannot be checked. Germline-derived CDR1 and CDR2 are SSHAT and FNYEAQ (reference sequence). The CDR3 consists of 17 residues. This CDR3 reads CASSLTKTGGYAYGYTF.

The chain combines TRBV20-1 with TRBJ2-3; the D gene TCRdb calls, TRBD2, cannot be checked with no DNA. The CDR3 totals 14 residues. Germline assignment: CDR1 DFQATT and CDR2 SNEGSKA (reference sequence). The CDR3 loop reads CSARKAGSTDTQYF.

The V and J genes are TRBV28 and TRBJ2-2; TCRdb picks TRBD1, but there is no DNA to check that call. Per germline, CDR1 MDHEN and CDR2 SYDVKM. The CDR3 is made up of 13 amino acids. The chain's CDR3 is CASRRQGARELFF.

The gene calls are TRBV9 and TRBJ2-1; TCRdb's assignment of TRBD1 cannot be checked, as there is no DNA. This CDR3 has 12 amino acids. The germline V gene has CDR1 SGDLS and CDR2 YYNGEE. CDR3 loop: CASSVARDEQFF. The full variable domain, with the rest looked up from reference TRBV9 and TRBJ2-1, is DSGVTQTPKHLITATGQRVTLRCSPRSGDLSVYWYQQSLDQGLQFLIQYYNGEERAKGNILERFSAQQFPDLHSELNLSSLELGDSALYFCASSVARDEQFFGPGTRLTVL.

The V gene is TRBV20-1, the J gene TRBJ2-7; TCRdb calls TRBD1, which cannot be checked without DNA. This CDR3 comprises 14 residues. Germline V gives CDR1 DFQATT, CDR2 SNEGSKA (reference sequence). CDR3 sequence: CSARSRVSGYEQYF.

The CDR3 spells CATSRGHSNEQFF. The chain links TRBV15 to TRBJ2-1. Germline CDR1 reads LNHNV; CDR2 reads YYDKDF (reference sequence). The CDR3 has 13 residues.

The chain carries TRBV5-5 and TRBJ1-1. CDR3 size: 15 residues. Germline V gene data show CDR1 as SGHKS and CDR2 as YYEKEE (reference sequence). CDR3 sequence reads: CASSLLGRGNTEAFF.

The rearrangement joins TRBV20-1 to TRBJ2-7; TCRdb picks TRBD2, but there is no DNA to check that call. In germline, CDR1 is DFQATT, CDR2 SNEGSKA (reference sequence). The CDR3 has 13 residues. The CDR3 protein is CSATPAATYEQYF.

This chain joins TRBV20-1 and TRBJ1-3; as DNA is missing, the TRBD1 call by TCRdb cannot be tested. In germline, CDR1 is DFQATT, CDR2 SNEGSKA (reference sequence). This CDR3 spans 17 amino acids. CDR3 loop: CSARSPIRDRAGNTIYF.

The CDR3: CASSEGLFGNQPQHF. The chain links TRBV25-1 to TRBJ1-5. Germline CDR1 reads MGHDK; CDR2 reads SYGVNS. The CDR3 spans 15 residues.

This sequence joins TRBV28 and TRBJ2-7; the D call from TCRdb, TRBD2, cannot be confirmed without DNA. The germline V gene has CDR1 MDHEN and CDR2 SYDVKM. The CDR3 loop spans 14 amino acids. Here the CDR3 reads CASRGGGGTYEQYF.

The J gene is TRBJ2-3, the V gene TRBV7-2; TCRdb returns TRBD1, unconfirmable since there is no DNA. The germline gives CDR1 SGHTA, CDR2 FQGNSA. The CDR3 is 15 amino acids. The CDR3 loop is CASSSRGDRTDTQYF.

V gene TRBV5-1 combines with J gene TRBJ1-4; absent DNA, TCRdb's TRBD1 call cannot be checked. CDR3 length: 14 residues. The germline CDR1 and CDR2 sequences are SGHRS and YFSETQ. The CDR3 protein is CASSSRDGNEKLFF. Supplemented by reference TRBV5-1 and TRBJ1-4, the full variable domain reads KAGVTQTPRYLIKTRGQQVTLSCSPISGHRSVSWYQQTPGQGLQFLFEYFSETQRNKGNFPGRFSGRQFSNSRSEMNVSTLELGDSALYLCASSSRDGNEKLFFGSGTQLSVL.

The rearrangement uses TRBV5-1 and TRBJ2-1; the D gene TCRdb calls, TRBD2, cannot be checked with no DNA. Germline lookup yields CDR1 SGHRS and CDR2 YFSETQ. The CDR3 runs to 14 residues. Here the CDR3 reads CASSLGTIYNEQFF.

This rearrangement joins TRBV4-3 to TRBJ2-5; the D call of TRBD2 rests on TCRdb alone, since no DNA is present to check it. The germline gives CDR1 LGHNA, CDR2 YSLEER. The CDR3 runs 15 residues. The CDR3 sequence: CASSPRFSGEETQYF.

The chain uses TRBV5-1 and TRBJ2-7; the TCRdb D gene call, TRBD2, has no DNA to confirm it. CDR1 is SGHRS, CDR2 YFSETQ, per germline. The CDR3 is 15 residues long. This CDR3 reads CASRPLLTAPYEQYF.

The genes are TRBV5-4 and TRBJ1-5. Germline CDR1 SGHNT, CDR2 YYREEE (reference sequence). The CDR3 sequence is 14 residues long. The CDR3 sequence: CASSLGGFNQPQHF.

The rearrangement links TRBV7-8 to TRBJ2-7; the D gene TCRdb calls, TRBD1, cannot be checked with no DNA. This CDR3 comprises 13 residues. CDR1 SGHVS and CDR2 FQNEAQ come from the germline V gene. The CDR3 spells CASSESGGYEQYF. Variable domain in full (rest from reference TRBV7-8 and TRBJ2-7): GAGVSQSPRYKVAKRGQDVALRCDPISGHVSLFWYQQALGQGPEFLTYFQNEAQLDKSGLPSDRFFAERPEGSVSTLKIQRTQQEDSAVYLCASSESGGYEQYFGPGTRLTVT.